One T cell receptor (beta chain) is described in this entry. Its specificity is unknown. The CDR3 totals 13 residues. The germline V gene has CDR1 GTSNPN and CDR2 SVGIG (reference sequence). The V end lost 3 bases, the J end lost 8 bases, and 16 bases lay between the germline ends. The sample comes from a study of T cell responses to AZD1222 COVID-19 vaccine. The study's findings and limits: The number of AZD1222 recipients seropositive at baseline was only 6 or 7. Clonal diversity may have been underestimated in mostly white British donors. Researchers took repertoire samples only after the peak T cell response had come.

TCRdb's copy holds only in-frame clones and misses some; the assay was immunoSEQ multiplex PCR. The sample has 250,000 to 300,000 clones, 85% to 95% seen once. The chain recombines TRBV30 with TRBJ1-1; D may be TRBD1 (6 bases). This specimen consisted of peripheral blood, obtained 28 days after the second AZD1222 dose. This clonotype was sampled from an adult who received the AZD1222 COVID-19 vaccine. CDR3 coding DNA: TGTGCCTGGAGCGGACAGACGTTAGGGGAAGCTTTCTTT. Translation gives CAWSGQTLGEAFF.